This passage covers 21 T cell receptor beta chains from one sample sequenced in a study of metastatic and nonmetastatic thyroid tumors (dated by TCRdb to 2018 to 2021). None of the patients had been given any treatment before thyroid surgery. The library was prepared using PCR. The sequencing machine was an Illumina HiSeq 4000. Starting from the raw public reads, TCRdb applied fastp trimming at Q25, assembled clones with MiXCR and retained in-frame beta chains. Counted in this sample were over 20,000 clones; more than 25% of them appeared once. The top ten clones comprise around 17% of the sample. The sequenced sample consisted of blood. Receptor source: a male donor with papillary thyroid cancer or a benign thyroid nodule (not recorded which). Some clones in this sample may be carry-over from other donors' samples.

The table lists this clone with a few counts. This sequence joins TRBV6-1 and TRBJ2-1; no definite D call. This CDR3 comprises 13 residues. Trimming pared 8 bases from V and 6 bases from J, leaving 14 bases between. Per the germline V gene, CDR1 is MNHNS and CDR2 is SASEGT. In nucleotides, the CDR3 is TGTGCCAGCCTATCCAGTGTAGCCAATGAGCAGTTCTTC. The encoded protein is CASLSSVANEQFF.

There are a few counts of this clone. The gene calls are TRBV6-1 and TRBJ2-7, with D maybe TRBD2 (6 bases). This CDR3 is 14 amino acids long. Trimming stripped 8 bases from V and 0 bases from J, with 14 bases between. Germline V gene sequence: CDR1 MNHNS, CDR2 SASEGT. The CDR3 spells CASWDFYSSYEQYF. The CDR3 DNA reads as TGTGCCAGCTGGGACTTTTACAGCTCCTACGAGCAGTACTTC.

As to this clone: The junction departs from germline at one end; a sequencing error may be responsible. J is TRBJ2-3 and V is TRBV18; a possible D gene is TRBD2 (5 bases). From germline, CDR1 is KGHSH and CDR2 LQKENI. This CDR3 has 15 residues. CDR3 coding DNA: TGTGCCTGCTCACCTGGCGGGCGAATCACAGATACGCAGTATTTT. This gives the protein CACSPGGRITDTQYF.

This clone was seen at least ten times. The chain uses TRBV28 and TRBJ1-2; TRBD1 matches at 8 bases. Trimming at V came to 6 bases and at J to 8 bases, leaving 8 bases not matched to a gene. The germline V gene has CDR1 MDHEN and CDR2 SYDVKM. This CDR3 is built from 13 residues. The CDR3 loop reads CASRLRQGRGYTF. The CDR3 DNA reads as TGTGCCAGCAGGCTCAGACAGGGGCGAGGCTACACCTTC.

By sample share, this clone is medium-sized. V usage is TRBV27 and J usage is TRBJ1-6; TRBD1 agrees at 7 bases. The germline V gene encodes CDR1 MNHEY and CDR2 SMNVEV (reference sequence). The CDR3 is made up of 18 amino acids. V gave up 5 bases and J gave up 0 bases; unmatched junction bases: 10. CDR3 residues: CASSREGTVSSYNSPLHF. CDR3 DNA sequence: TGTGCCAGCAGTCGGGAGGGGACAGTGAGCTCCTATAATTCACCCCTCCACTTT.

This clone was seen a few times. A read error is possible here, since a much larger clone lies one base away. The genes are TRBV5-8 and TRBJ2-7; D ambiguous. This CDR3 contains 16 residues. Germline V gives CDR1 SGHTS, CDR2 YDEGEE. Trimming removed 2 bases from V and 3 bases from J, with 18 bases in between. CDR3 amino acids: CASSFAPTRSFYEQYF. The CDR3 DNA sequence: TGTGCCAGCAGCTTTGCCCCGACTCGGAGCTTCTACGAGCAGTACTTC.

This clone qualifies as medium-sized. The J gene is TRBJ2-7, the V gene TRBV7-3; 14 bases align to TRBD2. Germline trimming cut 5 bases from V and 4 bases from J; bases unmatched to any gene: 4. This CDR3 has 15 residues. Germline V lookup: CDR1 SGHTA, CDR2 FQGTGA. CDR3: CASSQGLAGVYEQYF. The CDR3 region has the DNA TGTGCCAGCAGCCAGGGACTAGCGGGAGTGTACGAGCAGTACTTC.

This clone was observed many times. The chain recombines TRBV5-5 with TRBJ1-1; 7 nucleotides agree with TRBD1. This CDR3 has 14 amino acids. Germline values: CDR1 SGHKS, CDR2 YYEKEE (reference sequence). Trimming removed 4 bases from V and 2 bases from J; junction bases left unmatched: 5. The CDR3 DNA is TGTGCCAGCAGCAGACGACAGGGAAACACTGAAGCTTTCTTT. Protein: CASSRRQGNTEAFF.

This clone has at least ten counts. This may be a read error, as it is one base from a much larger clone. The identical CDR3 is also encoded by other nucleotide sequences in the sample. The chain has TRBV2 and TRBJ1-3, with D unclear. Germline CDR1 is SNHLY and CDR2 is FYNNEI. There are 12 residues in the CDR3. V was trimmed by 9 bases and J by 2 bases, leaving 8 bases between them. CDR3 DNA: TGTGCCAGTCGGGCCCCTGGAAACACCATATATTTT. It codes for CASRAPGNTIYF.

This clone was recorded many times. A much larger clone lies one base from this, so it may be a read error. The chain joins TRBV20-1 to TRBJ2-4, with 10 positions matching TRBD2. This CDR3 comprises 14 residues. Germline loops: CDR1 DFQATT, CDR2 SNEGSKA (reference sequence). The CDR3 reads CSASGGYPKNIQYF. The CDR3 nucleotides are TGCAGCGCTAGCGGGGGATACCCCAAAAACATTCAGTACTTC.

By share of the sample, this clone is medium-sized. The genes are TRBV6-1 and TRBJ1-2; TRBD1 might be the D (5 bases). The ends were cut back, 10 bases at V and 8 bases at J, with 23 bases in the middle. The germline V gene encodes CDR1 MNHNS and CDR2 SASEGT. This CDR3 contains 14 residues. The CDR3 loop is CATSTSGTQTGYTF. In DNA form, the CDR3 reads TGTGCCACTTCGACGTCCGGGACGCAGACGGGCTACACCTTC.

This clone has a handful of counts. The V gene is TRBV2, the J gene TRBJ1-1; D unresolved. The CDR3 sequence is 13 residues long. Per the germline V gene, CDR1 is SNHLY and CDR2 is FYNNEI. Trimming cost V 7 bases and J 8 bases, with 17 bases left between them. Written as DNA, the CDR3 is TGTGCCAGCAAGGGTAGGTATCCCTTGGAAGCTTTCTTT. Translated: CASKGRYPLEAFF.

This rearrangement joins TRBV20-1 to TRBJ2-7; the match to TRBD2 covers 7 bases. The V and J ends lost 1 base and 4 bases, in that order; junction bases with no gene match: 16. CDR1 and CDR2 (germline): DFQATT, SNEGSKA (reference sequence). The CDR3 consists of 17 residues. CDR3 protein: CSARGALGREFMYEQYF. The CDR3 DNA reads as TGCAGTGCTAGAGGGGCCCTGGGGCGGGAGTTCATGTACGAGCAGTACTTC.

This clone was seen a few times. The rearrangement uses TRBV10-2 and TRBJ2-7; TRBD2 matches at 7 bases. CDR3 length: 16 residues. CDR1 is WSHSY and CDR2 is SAAADI in the germline V gene. Losses at the gene ends were 3 bases for V and 0 bases for J; bases not matched to a gene: 8. The CDR3: CASSDSGRGSSYEQYF. The CDR3 DNA sequence: TGCGCCAGCAGTGACTCGGGGCGGGGGAGCTCCTACGAGCAGTACTTC.

This clone was seen a handful of times. The CDR3 ends on some other residue instead of the conserved phenylalanine or tryptophan, so this is likely a read error. This sequence joins TRBV19 and TRBJ2-7; TRBD1 matches 9 bases. V lost 5 bases and J lost 7; bases outside the gene matches: 15. CDR1 is LNHDA and CDR2 is SQIVND in the germline V gene (reference sequence). This CDR3 has 16 amino acids. The CDR3 loop is CASSLGQGVFQGEQYS. CDR3 bases: TGTGCCAGTAGTCTGGGACAGGGTGTCTTTCAAGGGGAGCAGTACTCC.

This clone was seen ten or more times. This chain links TRBV19 with TRBJ2-1, with a tentative D call TRBD2 (7 bases). Between the trimmed V and J ends, which lost 4 bases and 0 bases, there was a span of 22 bases. The CDR3 length is 19 residues. The V gene's germline CDR1 is LNHDA and CDR2 SQIVND (reference sequence). The DNA for the CDR3 is TGTGCCAGTAGTACCGTGCGGAGGGGGGGATTTTACTCCTACAATGAGCAGTTCTTC. Protein: CASSTVRRGGFYSYNEQFF.

With regard to this clone: The junction differs from germline at one of its ends, possibly a read error. The chain couples TRBV5-1 to TRBJ2-7, with D possibly being TRBD1 (6 bases). The CDR3 contains 14 residues. CDR1 SGHRS and CDR2 YFSETQ come from the germline V gene. The CDR3 nucleotides read TGCGCCAGCAGCTTGACAGGGTACTCCCACGAGCAGTACTTC. Protein product: CASSLTGYSHEQYF.

This chain links TRBV20-1 with TRBJ2-7, with D perhaps matching TRBD1 or TRBD2 (5 bases each). Trimming shortened V by 7 bases and J by 13 bases, and 26 bases separated the two germline ends. CDR1 is DFQATT and CDR2 is SNEGSKA in the germline V gene (reference sequence). This CDR3 has 13 residues. CDR3 nucleotides: TGCAGTGTGACCCCCACCGGGACCCCCGACCATTACTTC. This translates into CSVTPTGTPDHYF.

The rearrangement links TRBV20-1 to TRBJ2-7, with TRBD2 matching over 14 bases. The CDR3 covers 17 residues. V shed 1 base, J shed 2 bases, and the junction held 7 bases outside the gene matches. The germline gives CDR1 DFQATT, CDR2 SNEGSKA (reference sequence). The CDR3 DNA reads as TGCAGTGCTAGAGCGGGACTAGCGGGAGCGGTACCCTACGAGCAGTACTTC. Translated: CSARAGLAGAVPYEQYF.

Ten or more counts support this clone. The chain joins TRBV20-1 to TRBJ1-3; TRBD1 matches at 9 bases. V lost 8 bases to trimming and J lost 4 bases; unmatched junction nucleotides: 6. CDR3 length: 13 residues. Germline CDR1 reads DFQATT; CDR2 reads SNEGSKA (reference sequence). In DNA, the CDR3 is TGCAGTACCTCGACAGGGGGAGGAAACACCATATATTTT. This sequence encodes CSTSTGGGNTIYF.

This clone was observed many times. V gene TRBV7-9 combines with J gene TRBJ1-3; D remains unclear. This CDR3 is built from 15 residues. With 5 bases removed from V and 0 bases from J, the gap between germline ends came to 11 bases. From germline, CDR1 is SEHNR and CDR2 FQNEAQ (reference sequence). As DNA, the CDR3 is TGTGCCAGCAGCCCCCGCCCCCTCTCTGGAAACACCATATATTTT. It yields the protein CASSPRPLSGNTIYF.